These T cell receptor beta chains were read from a single sample in a study of shared clonotypes between healthy human individuals. The table came from immunoSEQ multiplex PCR; TCRdb's copy has only in-frame clones and leaves some out. The data contain 2 million to 2.5 million clones, over 85% of them singletons. Sequencing used naive CD4+ T cells from PBMCs. Receptors were obtained from a man aged 18 to 35 in good health. Some clones in this sample may be carry-over from other donors' samples. Each CDR3 is given with its conserved first and last residue. D genes are given only for firm matches. Some rows have no size entry. The others give once, few or many, or a class for an expanded clone.

D	V	size	J	DNA	CDR3
TRBD2	TRBV28	NA	TRBJ2-7	TGTGCCAGCAGTAGAGGTGGGGCTAGCGGGCACTACGAGCAGTACTTC	CASSRGGASGHYEQYF
NA	TRBV7-2	NA	TRBJ2-1	TGTGCCAGCAGCTCCCCAGAGGGTGCAGTTGCGCAGTTCTTC	CASSSPEGAVAQFF
NA	TRBV25-1	NA	TRBJ2-1	TGTGCCAGCAGTGACCGAGGCAATGAGCAGTTCTTC	CASSDRGNEQFF
TRBD1	TRBV7-6	NA	TRBJ2-7	TGTGCCAGCAGCTTAGAGGGGACAGGGGGCCACGAGCAGTACTTC	CASSLEGTGGHEQYF
TRBD1	TRBV7-9	NA	TRBJ1-6	TGTGCCAGCAGCTTACAGGGGGCGAGGAATTCACCCCTCCACTTT	CASSLQGARNSPLHF
NA	TRBV19	NA	TRBJ2-7	TGTGCCAGTAGTAACGCGGGCGAGCAGTACTTC	CASSNAGEQYF
NA	TRBV6-5	NA	TRBJ2-6	TGTGCCAGCAGTTTACGAGGTGGGGCCAACGTCCTGACTTTC	CASSLRGGANVLTF
NA	TRBV19	NA	TRBJ1-1	TGTGCCAGTAGTCGAGAATCGAACACTGAAGCTTTCTTT	CASSRESNTEAFF
NA	TRBV11-1	NA	TRBJ2-5	TGTGCCAGCAGTTCCTCGGGTCCTACAATAGAGACCCAGTACTTC	CASSSSGPTIETQYF
TRBD1	TRBV2	NA	TRBJ2-2	TGTGCCAGCGGGGACAGATCGAACACCGGGGAGCTGTTTTTT	CASGDRSNTGELFF
TRBD2	TRBV27	NA	TRBJ2-5	TGTGCCAGCAGTTTGAAAGGGGAGGGGCCAGAGACCCAGTACTTC	CASSLKGEGPETQYF
NA	TRBV28	NA	TRBJ1-2	TGTGCCAGCAACCCCGGACGAGGCTACACCTTC	CASNPGRGYTF
NA	TRBV27	once	TRBJ2-5	TGTGCCAGCAGTTCTAGGGTTGGGACCCAGTACTTC	CASSSRVGTQYF
NA	TRBV15	NA	TRBJ1-1	TGTGCCACCAGCAGAGATCCGCGGGCCCTGATGAACACTGAAGCTTTCTTT	CATSRDPRALMNTEAFF
NA	TRBV28	NA	TRBJ1-3	TGTGCCAGCGGCACAGGGATTGGAAACACCATATATTTT	CASGTGIGNTIYF
TRBD2	TRBV11-1	NA	TRBJ2-5	TGTGCCACGGCGGCGGGAGGGCAAGAGACCCAGTACTTC	CATAAGGQETQYF
TRBD1	TRBV6-1	NA	TRBJ1-4	TGTGCCAGCAGTGAACCCGACAGGGGGAAACTGTTTTTT	CASSEPDRGKLFF
TRBD1	TRBV5-8	NA	TRBJ1-4	TGTGCCAGCAGCTTGGCCACCGGGACAGGAGGAGGATATTCAGGGAAACTGTTTTTT	CASSLATGTGGGYSGKLFF
NA	TRBV5-1	once	TRBJ1-1	TGCGCCAGCAGCTTGTTTGGGGGCTGGGACACTGAAGCTTTCTTT	CASSLFGGWDTEAFF
NA	TRBV6-1	NA	TRBJ1-4	TGTGCCGGGCGGGACACCGATAATGAAAAACTGTTTTTT	CAGRDTDNEKLFF
TRBD2	TRBV6-1	NA	TRBJ2-6	TGTGCCAGCCGGGAGGGGAGCTCTGGGGCCAACGTCCTGACTTTC	CASREGSSGANVLTF
NA	TRBV9	NA	TRBJ2-3	TGTGCCAGCAGCGTAGACAGAACAGATACGCAGTATTTT	CASSVDRTDTQYF
NA	TRBV5-1	NA	TRBJ1-2	TGCGCCAGCAGCTTGGGGCAGGGCAACTATGGCTACACCTTC	CASSLGQGNYGYTF